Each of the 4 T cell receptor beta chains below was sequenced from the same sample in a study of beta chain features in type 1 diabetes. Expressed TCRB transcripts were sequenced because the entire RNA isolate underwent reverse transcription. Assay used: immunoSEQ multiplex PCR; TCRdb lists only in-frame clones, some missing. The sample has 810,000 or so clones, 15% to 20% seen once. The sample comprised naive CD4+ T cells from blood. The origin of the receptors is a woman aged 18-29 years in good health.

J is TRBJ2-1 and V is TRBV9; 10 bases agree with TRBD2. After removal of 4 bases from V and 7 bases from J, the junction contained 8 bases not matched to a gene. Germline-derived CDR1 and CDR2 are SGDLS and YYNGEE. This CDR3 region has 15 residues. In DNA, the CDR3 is TGTGCCAGCAGCACAAGCGGGAGGGCCGGGAATGAGCAGTTCTTC. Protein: CASSTSGRAGNEQFF.

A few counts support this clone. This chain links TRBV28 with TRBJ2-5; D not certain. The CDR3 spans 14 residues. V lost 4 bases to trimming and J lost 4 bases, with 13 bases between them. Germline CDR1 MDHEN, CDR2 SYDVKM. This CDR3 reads CASSSLFGLETQYF. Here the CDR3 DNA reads TGTGCCAGCAGTTCTCTTTTTGGCCTAGAGACCCAGTACTTC.

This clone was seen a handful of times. The CDR3 DNA reads TGTGCCAGCAGTTTATTGCAGGGGGCTACCTATGGCTACACCTTC. Its translation: CASSLLQGATYGYTF. The chain combines TRBV28 with TRBJ1-2; 8 bases are shared with TRBD1. Germline V gives CDR1 MDHEN, CDR2 SYDVKM. V shed 1 base and J 4 bases; nucleotides not matched to a gene: 5. CDR3 length equals 15 residues.

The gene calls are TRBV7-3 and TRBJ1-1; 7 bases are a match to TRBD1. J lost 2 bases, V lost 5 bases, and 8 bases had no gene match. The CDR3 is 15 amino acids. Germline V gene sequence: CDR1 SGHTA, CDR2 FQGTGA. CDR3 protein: CASSANRGPNTEAFF. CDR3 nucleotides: TGTGCCAGCAGCGCAAACAGGGGTCCCAACACTGAAGCTTTCTTT.